This TCR beta chain emerged from a study of identical twins. Study-level results: Alpha sequences out of frame and shared by twins had excess low generation probability. Out-of-frame sharing of TCR alpha in monozygotic twins was underestimated by models.

This clonotype showed up many times. Its antigen is as yet unknown. TCRdb ran MiXCR on the 5' RACE reads and lists one entry per CDR3 protein. The sample lists 450,000 or so distinct CDR3 sequences, less than 20% occurring once. Trimming took 1 base from V and 6 from J, leaving 10 bases between them. The CDR3 covers 14 residues. Looked up from germline, CDR1 is LGHDT and CDR2 is YNNKEL (reference sequence). This chain links TRBV3-1 with TRBJ2-1; D call uncertain. Sequencing used naive T cells sorted from blood. The clonotype was recovered from a man between 45 and 60 years old in good health. CDR3 region: CASSQGSDFNEQFF. CDR3 bases: TGTGCCAGCAGCCAAGGCAGCGATTTCAATGAGCAGTTCTTC.